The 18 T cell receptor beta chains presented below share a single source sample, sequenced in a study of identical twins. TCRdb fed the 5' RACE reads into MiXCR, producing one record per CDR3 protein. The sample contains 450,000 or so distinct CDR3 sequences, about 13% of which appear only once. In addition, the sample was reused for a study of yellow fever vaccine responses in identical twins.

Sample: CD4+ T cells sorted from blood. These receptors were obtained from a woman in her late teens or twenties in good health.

CDR3 protein: CASSEGIYQPQHF. The CDR3 bases are TGTGCCAGCAGTGAAGGCATATATCAGCCCCAGCATTTT. The chain is built from TRBV2 and TRBJ1-5; D not resolved. The CDR3 loop spans 13 amino acids. Trimming left V 1 base short and J 5 bases short, with 6 bases between. Germline V gene sequence: CDR1 SNHLY, CDR2 FYNNEI.

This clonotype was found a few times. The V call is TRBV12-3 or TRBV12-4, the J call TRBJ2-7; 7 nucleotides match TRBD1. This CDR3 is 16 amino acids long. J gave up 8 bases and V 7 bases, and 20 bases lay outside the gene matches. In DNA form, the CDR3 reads TGTGCCAGCACCCAAACCGGGACAGCCATCCCTACGAAGCAGTACTTC. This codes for CASTQTGTAIPTKQYF.

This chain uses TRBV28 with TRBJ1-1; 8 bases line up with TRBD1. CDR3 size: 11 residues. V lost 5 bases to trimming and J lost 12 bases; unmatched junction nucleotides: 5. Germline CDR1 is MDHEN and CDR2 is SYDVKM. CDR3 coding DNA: TGTGCCAGCAGTCGTGGACAGGGACCTTTCTTT. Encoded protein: CASSRGQGPFF.

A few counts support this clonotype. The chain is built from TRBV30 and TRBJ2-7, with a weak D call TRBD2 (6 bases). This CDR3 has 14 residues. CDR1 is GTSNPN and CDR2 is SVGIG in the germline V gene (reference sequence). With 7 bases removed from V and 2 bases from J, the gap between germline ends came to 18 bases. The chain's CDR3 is CAYAPGLGTYEQYF. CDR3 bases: TGTGCCTATGCTCCGGGACTGGGAACCTACGAGCAGTACTTC.

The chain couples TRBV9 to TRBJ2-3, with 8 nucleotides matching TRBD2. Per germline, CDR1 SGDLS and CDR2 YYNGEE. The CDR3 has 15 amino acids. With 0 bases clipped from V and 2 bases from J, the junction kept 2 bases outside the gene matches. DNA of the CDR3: TGTGCCAGCAGCGTAGGCGGGGGGCCCACAGATACGCAGTATTTT. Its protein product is CASSVGGGPTDTQYF.

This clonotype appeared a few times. In DNA, the CDR3 is TGTGCCAGCAGCTTCTGGACTAGCGGGATATTATGGGAGCAGTACTTC. Protein sequence: CASSFWTSGILWEQYF. J is TRBJ2-7 and V is TRBV7-9, with 12 bases identical to TRBD2. The germline V gene encodes CDR1 SEHNR and CDR2 FQNEAQ (reference sequence). After removal of 3 bases from V and 7 bases from J, the junction contained 10 bases not matched to a gene. The CDR3 covers 16 residues.

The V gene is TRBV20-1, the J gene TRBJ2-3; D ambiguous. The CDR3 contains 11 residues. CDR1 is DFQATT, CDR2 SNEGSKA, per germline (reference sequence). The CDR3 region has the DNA TGCACCTCCCCAACCCGCGATACGCAGTATTTT. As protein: CTSPTRDTQYF.

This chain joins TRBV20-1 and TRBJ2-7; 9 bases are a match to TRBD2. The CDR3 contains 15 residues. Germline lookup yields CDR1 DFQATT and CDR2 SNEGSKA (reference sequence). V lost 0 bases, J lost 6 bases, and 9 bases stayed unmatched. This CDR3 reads CSARDLIAGVPEQYF. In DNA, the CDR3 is TGCAGTGCTAGAGATCTGATAGCGGGAGTCCCCGAGCAGTACTTC.

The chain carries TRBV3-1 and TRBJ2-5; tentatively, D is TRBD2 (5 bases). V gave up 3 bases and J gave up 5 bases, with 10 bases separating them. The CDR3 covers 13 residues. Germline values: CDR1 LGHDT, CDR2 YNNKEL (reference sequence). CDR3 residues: CASSHLGVETQYF. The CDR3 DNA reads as TGTGCCAGCAGCCACCTCGGGGTGGAGACCCAGTACTTC.

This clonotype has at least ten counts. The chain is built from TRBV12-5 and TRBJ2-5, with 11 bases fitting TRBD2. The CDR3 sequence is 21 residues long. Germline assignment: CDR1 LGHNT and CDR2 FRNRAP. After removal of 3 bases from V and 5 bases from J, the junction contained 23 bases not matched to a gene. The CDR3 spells CASGFTQPTQPLAGVGETQYF. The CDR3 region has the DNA TGTGCTAGTGGTTTCACCCAACCAACTCAACCACTAGCGGGAGTAGGGGAGACCCAGTACTTC.

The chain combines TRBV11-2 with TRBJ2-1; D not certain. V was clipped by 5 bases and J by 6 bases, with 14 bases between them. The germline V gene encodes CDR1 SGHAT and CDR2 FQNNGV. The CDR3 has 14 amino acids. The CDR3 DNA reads TGTGCCAGCAGCCAAGTCGTGGCCCGCAATGAGCAGTTCTTC. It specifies CASSQVVARNEQFF.

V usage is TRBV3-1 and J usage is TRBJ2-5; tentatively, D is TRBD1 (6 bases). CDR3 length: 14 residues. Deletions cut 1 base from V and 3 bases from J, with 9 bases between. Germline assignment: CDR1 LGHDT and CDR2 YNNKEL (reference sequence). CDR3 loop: CASSQGQGKETQYF. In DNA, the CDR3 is TGTGCCAGCAGCCAAGGGCAGGGGAAAGAGACCCAGTACTTC.

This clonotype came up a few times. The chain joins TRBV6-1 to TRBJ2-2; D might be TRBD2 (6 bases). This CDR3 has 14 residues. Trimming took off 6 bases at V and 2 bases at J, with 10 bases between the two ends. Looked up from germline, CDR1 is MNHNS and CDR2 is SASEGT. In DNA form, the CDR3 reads TGTGCCAGCAGCCGACTAGACAACACCGGGGAGCTGTTTTTT. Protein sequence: CASSRLDNTGELFF.

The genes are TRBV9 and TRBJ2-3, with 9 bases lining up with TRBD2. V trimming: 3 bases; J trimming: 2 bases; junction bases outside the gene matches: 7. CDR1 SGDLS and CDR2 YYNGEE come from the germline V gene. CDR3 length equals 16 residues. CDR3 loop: CASSAGTSRTTDTQYF. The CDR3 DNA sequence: TGTGCCAGCAGCGCGGGGACTAGCCGAACCACAGATACGCAGTATTTT. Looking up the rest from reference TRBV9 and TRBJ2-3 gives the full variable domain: DSGVTQTPKHLITATGQRVTLRCSPRSGDLSVYWYQQSLDQGLQFLIQYYNGEERAKGNILERFSAQQFPDLHSELNLSSLELGDSALYFCASSAGTSRTTDTQYFGPGTRLTVL.

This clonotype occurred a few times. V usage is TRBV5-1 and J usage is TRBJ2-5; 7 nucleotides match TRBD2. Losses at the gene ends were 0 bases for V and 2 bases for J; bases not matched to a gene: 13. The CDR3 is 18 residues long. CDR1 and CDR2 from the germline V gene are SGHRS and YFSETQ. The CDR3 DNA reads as TGCGCCAGCAGCTTGGCGGCTAGCGGAGTCAAAGGACAAGAGACCCAGTACTTC. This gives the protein CASSLAASGVKGQETQYF.

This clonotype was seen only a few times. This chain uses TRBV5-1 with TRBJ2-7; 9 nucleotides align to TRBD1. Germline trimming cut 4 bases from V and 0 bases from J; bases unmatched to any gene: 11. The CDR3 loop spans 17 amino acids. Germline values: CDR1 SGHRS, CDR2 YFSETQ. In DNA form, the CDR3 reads TGCGCCAGCAGCCTAAACTTCACAGGGGGCCTCTCCTACGAGCAGTACTTC. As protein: CASSLNFTGGLSYEQYF.

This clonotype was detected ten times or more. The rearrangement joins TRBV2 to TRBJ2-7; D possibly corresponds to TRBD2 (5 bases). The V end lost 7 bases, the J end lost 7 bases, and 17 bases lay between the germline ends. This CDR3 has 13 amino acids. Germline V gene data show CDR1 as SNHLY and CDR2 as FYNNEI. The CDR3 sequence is CASIGNLYGEQYF. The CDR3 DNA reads TGTGCCAGCATCGGGAACCTCTATGGGGAGCAGTACTTC.

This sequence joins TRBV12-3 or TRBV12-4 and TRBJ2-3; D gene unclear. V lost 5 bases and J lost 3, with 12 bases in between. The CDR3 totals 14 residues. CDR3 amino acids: CASSLTPATDTQYF. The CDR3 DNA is TGTGCCAGCAGTCTAACCCCTGCGACAGATACGCAGTATTTT.